This T cell receptor beta chain was sequenced during a study of shared clonotypes between healthy human individuals. The data were produced by immunoSEQ multiplex PCR, yet TCRdb's version contains in-frame clones alone and is incomplete. The repertoire holds 2 million to 2.5 million clones, with 90% to 97% as singletons. The CDR3 is 11 residues long. Germline values: CDR1 MRHNA, CDR2 SNTAGT. Trimming cost V 7 bases and J 8 bases; bases outside gene matches: 3. The sample consisted of naive CD4+ T cells sorted from blood. The subset here: CD45RA+ positively selected. This clonotype originated in a man aged 18 to 30 in good health. The chain is built from TRBV6-4 and TRBJ1-2, with 8 bases identical to TRBD1. DNA of the CDR3: TGTGCCAGCAACGGACAGGGAGGCTACACCTTC. It is translated as CASNGQGGYTF.